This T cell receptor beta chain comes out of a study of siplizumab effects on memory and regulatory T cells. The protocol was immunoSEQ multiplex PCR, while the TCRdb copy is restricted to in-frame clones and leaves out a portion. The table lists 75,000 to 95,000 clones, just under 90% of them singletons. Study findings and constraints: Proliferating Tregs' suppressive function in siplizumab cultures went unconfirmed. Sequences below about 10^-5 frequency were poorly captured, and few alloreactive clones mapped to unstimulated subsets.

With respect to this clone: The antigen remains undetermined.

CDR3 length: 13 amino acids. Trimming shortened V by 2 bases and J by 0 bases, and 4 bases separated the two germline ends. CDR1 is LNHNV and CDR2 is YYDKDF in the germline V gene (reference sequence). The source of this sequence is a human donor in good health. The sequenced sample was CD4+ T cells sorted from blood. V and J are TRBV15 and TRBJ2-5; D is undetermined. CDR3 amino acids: CATSRWDQETQYF. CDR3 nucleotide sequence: TGTGCCACCAGCAGATGGGACCAAGAGACCCAGTACTTC. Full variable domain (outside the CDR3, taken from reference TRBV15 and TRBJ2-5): DAMVIQNPRYQVTQFGKPVTLSCSQTLNHNVMYWYQQKSSQAPKLLFHYYDKDFNNEADTPDNFQSRRPNTSFCFLDIRSPGLGDTAMYLCATSRWDQETQYFGPGTRLLVL.